One and the same sample provided the 30 T cell receptor beta chains below, sequenced in a study of T cells expressing NK-cell markers. TCRdb re-called the 5' RACE reads and shows each CDR3 protein once, DNA omitted. This table lists 400,000 to 450,000 distinct CDR3 sequences. Sequences were obtained from blood T cells: a sorted CD56 or NKG2C T cell subset, CD4+ or CD8+ T cells, or bulk PBMC T cells (not recorded which). These TCRs come from a woman aged 18 to 75 in good health.

The chain combines TRBV6-2 or TRBV6-3 with TRBJ2-1; no DNA is available, so the TRBD1 call from TCRdb remains unchecked. The CDR3 covers 13 residues. Germline CDR1 is MNHEY and CDR2 is SVGEGT. CDR3 in amino acids: CASSYSVTGLGFF.

The CDR3 reads CSARTGWGNQPQHF. The chain links TRBV20-1 to TRBJ1-5. The germline CDR1 and CDR2 sequences are DFQATT and SNEGSKA (reference sequence). This CDR3 spans 14 amino acids.

V gene TRBV28 combines with J gene TRBJ1-2; the D call of TRBD1 rests on TCRdb alone, since no DNA is present to check it. Germline V gives CDR1 MDHEN, CDR2 SYDVKM. The CDR3 totals 17 residues. The CDR3 loop is CASSPRRRQVANYGYTF.

The V gene is TRBV5-4, the J gene TRBJ2-3; TCRdb gives TRBD2 as the D gene, but with no DNA this cannot be confirmed. Germline-derived CDR1 and CDR2 are SGHNT and YYREEE (reference sequence). This CDR3 region has 14 residues. This CDR3 is CASSFFGGADTQYF.

The V gene is TRBV12-3 or TRBV12-4, the J gene TRBJ2-2; absent DNA, TCRdb's TRBD2 call cannot be checked. This CDR3 region has 14 residues. This chain's CDR3 is CASSTGLLGGELFF.

The chain employs TRBV29-1 and TRBJ1-2; TCRdb's D gene call, TRBD1, goes unchecked for lack of DNA. Per germline, CDR1 SQVTM and CDR2 ANQGSEA. The CDR3 contains 13 residues. The CDR3 loop is CSVIGGLNYGYTF.

V and J are TRBV4-3 and TRBJ2-1; TCRdb's D gene call, TRBD1, goes unchecked for lack of DNA. Germline CDR1 is LGHNA and CDR2 is YSLEER. This CDR3 is 14 amino acids long. CDR3 residues: CASSQATGGHEQFF.

V is TRBV6-1 and J is TRBJ2-1; the TRBD2 assignment by TCRdb is unverifiable without DNA. Germline values: CDR1 MNHNS, CDR2 SASEGT. This CDR3 spans 15 amino acids. This CDR3 reads CASSTTGTSGVVEFF.

This CDR3 reads CASSQDGGVGAAEQYF. The chain employs TRBV4-2 and TRBJ2-7; lacking DNA, the TRBD1 call made by TCRdb goes unchecked. Germline V gene lookup returns CDR1 LGHNA and CDR2 YNFKEQ. CDR3 length: 16 residues.

The chain is built from TRBV12-3 or TRBV12-4 and TRBJ1-1; the D call from TCRdb, TRBD1, cannot be confirmed without DNA. The CDR3 is made up of 14 amino acids. The CDR3 spells CASRPPPGATEAFF.

The rearrangement uses TRBV28 and TRBJ2-3; checking the TCRdb D call of TRBD2 is not possible without DNA. Germline V gene sequence: CDR1 MDHEN, CDR2 SYDVKM. The CDR3 length is 13 residues. This CDR3 reads CASLEGNTDTQYF.

The genes are TRBV4-1 and TRBJ2-5; TCRdb picks TRBD2, but there is no DNA to check that call. The germline V gene has CDR1 MGHRA and CDR2 YSYEKL. The CDR3 length is 17 residues. CDR3 loop: CASSQFSAGGSQETQYF.

CDR3 loop: CSARVSQKYNEQFF. This chain uses TRBV20-1 with TRBJ2-1; the D gene TCRdb calls, TRBD1, cannot be checked with no DNA. This CDR3 comprises 14 residues. Germline-derived CDR1 and CDR2 are DFQATT and SNEGSKA (reference sequence).

The V gene is TRBV12-3 or TRBV12-4, the J gene TRBJ2-1. The CDR3 sequence is 13 residues long. The CDR3 here is CASSRTVYNEQFF.

J is TRBJ1-2 and V is TRBV7-9; TCRdb outputs TRBD1, but without DNA this stays unchecked. The germline V gene has CDR1 SEHNR and CDR2 FQNEAQ (reference sequence). The CDR3 contains 14 residues. This chain's CDR3 is CASSPTGASYGYTF.

The chain uses TRBV5-4 and TRBJ2-2. In germline, CDR1 is SGHNT, CDR2 YYREEE (reference sequence). This CDR3 is built from 16 residues. The CDR3 sequence: CASSLGAGANTGELFF.

V gene TRBV20-1 combines with J gene TRBJ2-3; the D call from TCRdb, TRBD1, cannot be confirmed without DNA. Germline V CDR1 and CDR2: DFQATT, SNEGSKA (reference sequence). The CDR3 spans 16 residues. CDR3 sequence reads: CSACPWGGRGTDTQYF.

CDR3 residues: CATRGVSREQFF. V and J are TRBV27 and TRBJ2-1. This CDR3 is built from 12 residues. Germline values: CDR1 MNHEY, CDR2 SMNVEV (reference sequence).

The chain has TRBV20-1 and TRBJ2-3; TCRdb returns TRBD1, unconfirmable since there is no DNA. The CDR3 is 14 amino acids. Germline CDR1 reads DFQATT; CDR2 reads SNEGSKA (reference sequence). The chain's CDR3 is CSAWVAVGRGTQYF.

The chain links TRBV25-1 to TRBJ1-1. CDR1 and CDR2 from the germline V gene are MGHDK and SYGVNS. This CDR3 has 13 residues. CDR3 loop: CASSEVGLGEAFF.

This chain joins TRBV25-1 and TRBJ2-3; TCRdb reports TRBD2, a call that lacks DNA to check it against. CDR1 is MGHDK and CDR2 is SYGVNS in the germline V gene. The CDR3 totals 14 residues. The CDR3 reads CASSESTTSDTQYF.

This chain uses TRBV7-9 with TRBJ1-6; absent DNA, TCRdb's TRBD1 call cannot be checked. The CDR3 length is 14 residues. Per the germline V gene, CDR1 is SEHNR and CDR2 is FQNEAQ (reference sequence). The CDR3 loop is CASSLVARASPLHF.

This rearrangement joins TRBV12-3 or TRBV12-4 to TRBJ1-5; TCRdb calls TRBD1, which cannot be checked without DNA. The CDR3 has 16 residues. The CDR3 protein is CASSLGTGVSNQPQHF.

The chain employs TRBV12-3 or TRBV12-4 and TRBJ1-1; the TRBD1 assignment by TCRdb is unverifiable without DNA. The CDR3 runs 15 residues. Here the CDR3 reads CASSPLDRPNTEAFF.

The chain uses TRBV11-2 and TRBJ2-1; TCRdb designates TRBD2, a call that cannot be tested without DNA. Germline CDR1 reads SGHAT; CDR2 reads FQNNGV. The CDR3 consists of 15 residues. CDR3: CASSLEAGGPYEQFF.

V gene TRBV5-6 combines with J gene TRBJ1-6; there is no DNA to check the TCRdb D call of TRBD1. The CDR3 has 14 residues. Per germline, CDR1 SGHDT and CDR2 YYEEEE. The CDR3 sequence: CASHGTVYNSPLHF.

The rearrangement joins TRBV6-1 to TRBJ1-2; the D gene TCRdb calls, TRBD1, cannot be checked with no DNA. Germline loops: CDR1 MNHNS, CDR2 SASEGT. This CDR3 is 17 amino acids long. This chain's CDR3 is CASSRLDGDRGNYGYTF.

The V and J genes are TRBV5-1 and TRBJ2-5; TCRdb calls TRBD1, which cannot be checked without DNA. Germline V gene data show CDR1 as SGHRS and CDR2 as YFSETQ. The CDR3 sequence is 15 residues long. CDR3 sequence: CASSFTRGGPETQYF.

The genes are TRBV4-3 and TRBJ1-2. The V gene's germline CDR1 is LGHNA and CDR2 YSLEER. The CDR3 sequence is 12 residues long. Here the CDR3 reads CASSARGAGYTF.

The V gene is TRBV28, the J gene TRBJ2-2. The CDR3 length is 13 residues. Germline loops: CDR1 MDHEN, CDR2 SYDVKM. The CDR3 region is CASSLRVTGELFF. Complete variable domain (other parts from reference TRBV28 and TRBJ2-2): DVKVTQSSRYLVKRTGEKVFLECVQDMDHENMFWYRQDPGLGLRLIYFSYDVKMKEKGDIPEGYSVSREKKERFSLILESASTNQTSMYLCASSLRVTGELFFGEGSRLTVL.